The 17 T cell receptor beta chains below were found in one sample sequenced in a study of T cell responses to AZD1222 COVID-19 vaccine. Profiling relied on immunoSEQ multiplex PCR, and the TCRdb table lists in-frame clones only, not all of them. This table holds 75,000 to 100,000 clones, 88% found once. This specimen was peripheral blood, taken on day 0 of MenACWY control vaccination. Every receptor here comes from an adult in good health.

The gene calls are TRBV6-5 and TRBJ1-1; the D gene is possibly TRBD1 (6 bases). V lost 5 bases, J lost 1 base, and 11 bases lay in between. Per germline, CDR1 MNHEY and CDR2 SVGAGI. The CDR3 contains 14 residues. This CDR3 is CASSPRDTNTEAFF. The CDR3 bases are TGTGCCAGCAGTCCCCGGGACACGAACACTGAAGCTTTCTTT.

J is TRBJ1-1 and V is TRBV20-1; D unresolved. CDR1 DFQATT and CDR2 SNEGSKA come from the germline V gene (reference sequence). The CDR3 length is 11 residues. The V gene lost 6 bases and the J gene lost 4 bases, with 9 bases spanning the gap. This CDR3 reads CSAPVGTEAFF. The DNA for the CDR3 is TGCAGTGCCCCGGTAGGCACTGAAGCTTTCTTT.

The gene calls are TRBV11-2 and TRBJ1-1, with D possibly being TRBD1 (5 bases). Germline CDR1 reads SGHAT; CDR2 reads FQNNGV. V was shortened by 3 bases and J by 5 bases, with 10 bases between the two germline ends. CDR3 length: 13 amino acids. The CDR3 coding sequence is TGTGCCAGCAGCTTGGTGGGGGGGACTGAAGCTTTCTTT. This encodes CASSLVGGTEAFF.

The DNA for the CDR3 is TGTGCCAGTAGTATAGACAGGACAGGGGCAGGAGCTGAAGCTTTCTTT. Translation: CASSIDRTGAGAEAFF. V and J are TRBV19 and TRBJ1-1, with 9 bases aligning to TRBD1. Per germline, CDR1 LNHDA and CDR2 SQIVND (reference sequence). There are 16 residues in the CDR3. V lost 0 bases and J lost 6; bases outside the gene matches: 8.

This clone was found a few times. The V and J genes are TRBV11-3 and TRBJ2-2, with a possible D match to TRBD2 (6 bases). From germline, CDR1 is SGHNT and CDR2 YENEEA. The CDR3 extends over 14 amino acids. The V gene lost 5 bases and the J gene lost 3 bases, with 10 bases spanning the gap. CDR3 region: CASSAGGDTGELFF. The DNA of the CDR3 is TGTGCCAGCAGCGCCGGAGGGGACACCGGGGAGCTGTTTTTT.

This chain joins TRBV7-8 and TRBJ2-4; 9 nucleotides align to TRBD2. CDR3 length: 17 amino acids. V was clipped by 3 bases and J by 2 bases; unmatched bases: 8. Germline V gene sequence: CDR1 SGHVS, CDR2 FQNEAQ. The CDR3 sequence: CASSFLAGERTKNIQYF. The DNA of the CDR3 is TGTGCCAGCAGCTTCTTAGCGGGGGAGAGGACCAAAAACATTCAGTACTTC.

J is TRBJ1-5 and V is TRBV19; D gene uncertain. The CDR3 runs to 16 residues. The V gene's germline CDR1 is LNHDA and CDR2 SQIVND (reference sequence). V lost 1 base to trimming and J lost 0 bases, with 10 bases between them. The CDR3 here is CASSIGGYNSNQPQHF. CDR3 coding DNA: TGTGCCAGTAGTATAGGCGGTTATAATAGCAATCAGCCCCAGCATTTT.

This chain connects TRBV10-3 to TRBJ1-5; tentatively, D is TRBD1 (5 bases). The CDR3 contains 14 residues. Germline values: CDR1 ENHRY, CDR2 SYGVKD. V lost 4 bases and J 5 bases, leaving 12 bases between the germline ends. DNA for the CDR3: TGTGCCATCAGTGCCGTTGGGGGAGATCAGCCCCAGCATTTT. Amino acid sequence: CAISAVGGDQPQHF.

J is TRBJ1-5 and V is TRBV12-3 or TRBV12-4, with unresolved D. Trimming pared 2 bases from V and 5 bases from J, leaving 7 bases between. The CDR3 covers 13 residues. CDR3 in DNA: TGTGCCAGCAGTTTAAGGATCGATCAGCCCCAGCATTTT. Translating gives CASSLRIDQPQHF.

V is TRBV4-2 and J is TRBJ2-3; D uncertain. The CDR3 covers 15 residues. Germline CDR1 and CDR2: LGHNA and YNFKEQ. With 4 bases removed from V and 6 bases from J, the gap between germline ends came to 17 bases. The DNA of the CDR3 is TGTGCCAGCAGCCCTCCTACCCCTAATGCCGATACGCAGTATTTT. Protein: CASSPPTPNADTQYF.

A single count supports this clone. V and J are TRBV7-8 and TRBJ1-5, with TRBD1 identical over 7 bases. Germline trimming cut 2 bases from V and 1 base from J; bases unmatched to any gene: 14. CDR1 and CDR2 (germline): SGHVS, FQNEAQ. The CDR3 consists of 19 residues. Written as DNA, the CDR3 is TGTGCCAGCAGCTTAAGGGGGCCGCCGGCGGGGTCGAGCAATCAGCCCCAGCATTTT. It translates to CASSLRGPPAGSSNQPQHF.

V is TRBV12-3 or TRBV12-4 and J is TRBJ1-2; D uncertain. This CDR3 has 12 amino acids. Trimming cost V 7 bases and J 5 bases, with 11 bases left between them. CDR3 nucleotides: TGTGCCAGCAAGCGGAAGGGATATGGCTACACCTTC. The encoded protein is CASKRKGYGYTF.

The rearrangement joins TRBV4-1 to TRBJ2-2; 8 bases are a match to TRBD2. This CDR3 has 17 residues. Germline-derived CDR1 and CDR2 are MGHRA and YSYEKL. V was pared by 0 bases and J by 6 bases, with 9 bases of the junction left unmatched. In DNA form, the CDR3 reads TGCGCCAGCAGCCAAGATCTGGGACTAGGAGTGGCCGGGGAGCTGTTTTTT. It specifies CASSQDLGLGVAGELFF.

The rearrangement links TRBV28 to TRBJ1-2; D uncertain. In germline, CDR1 is MDHEN, CDR2 SYDVKM. The CDR3 consists of 16 residues. Between the trimmed V and J ends, which lost 3 bases and 1 base, there was a span of 15 bases. In DNA, the CDR3 is TGTGCCAGCAGTTTTGGGCAATCTGGCCGTAACTATGGCTACACCTTC. Protein: CASSFGQSGRNYGYTF.

The chain is built from TRBV6-6 and TRBJ2-7, with 10 bases aligning to TRBD1. The CDR3 is made up of 15 amino acids. From germline, CDR1 is MNHNY and CDR2 SVGAGI (reference sequence). V lost 6 bases and J lost 1; bases outside the gene matches: 6. The CDR3 sequence is CASRDRTGGSYEQYF. In nucleotides, the CDR3 is TGTGCCAGCAGGGACAGGACAGGGGGTTCCTACGAGCAGTACTTC.

V gene TRBV30 combines with J gene TRBJ1-3; D ambiguous. This CDR3 region has 13 residues. The V and J ends lost 1 base and 0 bases respectively, with 4 bases between them. Looked up from germline, CDR1 is GTSNPN and CDR2 is SVGIG (reference sequence). The CDR3 sequence is CAWSAYSGNTIYF. Here the CDR3 DNA reads TGTGCCTGGAGTGCGTACTCTGGAAACACCATATATTTT.

The rearrangement joins TRBV5-5 to TRBJ1-3; D is possibly TRBD1 (5 bases). Trimming removed 4 bases at V and 0 bases at J, with 20 bases between. CDR3 size: 18 residues. CDR1 is SGHKS, CDR2 YYEKEE, per germline (reference sequence). CDR3 bases: TGTGCCAGCAGCCGGGGGGTTGGGGAGGCGGCCTCTGGAAACACCATATATTTT. Encoded protein: CASSRGVGEAASGNTIYF.